This record looks at one T cell receptor beta chain sequence and its context. Many counts were recorded for this clonotype. It has no known antigen specificity. Per-base qualities were not stored, and no clone one base away is much larger. The library was obtained by PCR. The sequencer listed for this sample is Illumina HiSeq 2500. TCR library preparation used molecular barcoding, with unique molecular identifiers applied to normalize quantification of the TCRbeta repertoire. In TCRdb, the public reads were trimmed at Q25 with fastp and aligned with MiXCR, with productive beta chains retained. When rows share a CDR3 protein, they turn into one entry using the most common DNA and genes. The sample yields under 850,000 distinct CDR3 sequences; about an eighth were counted once. The ten largest clones take up 0.65% to 0.9% of the sample. This sample was included in a study of T-cell reconstitution after alpha-beta-depleted transplantation in children (dated by TCRdb to about 2016). At the level of the whole study: The study quantitatively tracked T-cell immune reconstitution after TCRalphabeta/CD19-depleted allogeneic hematopoietic cell transplantation in children using TCR repertoire profiling.

The germline ends are 8 bases apart after V is trimmed by 4 bases and J by 2 bases. The CDR3 sequence holds 13 residues, the cysteine and phenylalanine included. Here the CDR3 DNA is all that survives: 39 bases in frame from base 1. The germline V gene encodes CDR1 SGHVS and CDR2 FQNEAQ. The sample's treatment or condition label, decoded: allogeneic hematopoietic cell transplantation with graft depleted of TCRalphabeta T cells and CD19 B cells. The transplant recipients were children given TCRalphabeta/CD19-depleted allogeneic hematopoietic cell grafts. The paper's findings and limits, for the study overall: In some patients, the high TCRbeta diversity seen at day 60 was put down to recipient T cells and intrathymic progenitors that had survived conditioning. Apparently early alphabetaT-cell count recovery about two months after transplant reportedly relied on only several hundred rapidly expanded clones derived from non-depleted graft cells. Over the following months the frequencies of hyperexpanded clones went down, and after one year T-cell counts and TCRbeta diversity were mostly credited to newly produced T cells.

The origin of this receptor is a girl aged 2-10 years with congenital amegakaryocytic thrombocytopenia, due to receive a stem cell transplant. This chain is built from TRBV7-8 and TRBJ1-1; confidence is insufficient to name the D gene. The specimen comprised PBMCs, sampled before TCRalphabeta/CD19-depleted stem cell transplant. The nucleotide sequence is TGTGCCAGCAGCTCGCACGCCAACACTGAAGCTTTCTTT. It encodes CASSSHANTEAFF.